This T cell receptor (beta chain) comes out of a study of T cell changes during pregnancy in multiple sclerosis (dated by TCRdb to between 2018 and 2020). As for the study more broadly: In women with multiple sclerosis, the researchers looked at how the T cell repertoire shifted as pregnancy progressed.

In regard to this clone: Its antigen is still unknown. The record has no base qualities; no much larger clone is one base away.

Receptors were amplified or captured by the immunoSEQ multiplex PCR assay. In its TCRdb copy, this immuneACCESS table keeps in-frame sequences only and misses some clones. Where compared with another copy, unresolved V genes explain less than half of these, and the others have no known cause. The sample table holds some 94,000 clones, of which 80% to 95% were seen once. The top ten constitute 1.5% to 2% of the sample. The CDR3 runs 15 residues from the cysteine to the phenylalanine. CDR3 DNA only is kept here, 45 bases in frame from base 1. According to the germline V gene, CDR1 reads SGHVS and CDR2 reads FQNEAQ. From V the trimming removes 5 bases and from J it removes 8 bases, while the gene matches leave 10 bases of the junction unaccounted for.

This chain joins TRBV7-8 to TRBJ1-4; the junction holds 8 bases that match TRBD1. This TCR was sampled from a female donor in good health, enrolled as a control in a pregnancy study. The input for sequencing was peripheral blood, taken in the first trimester of pregnancy. CDR3 loop: CASSPRTGSREKLFF. The sequenced DNA: TGTGCCAGCAGCCCTCGGACAGGGTCGAGAGAAAAACTGTTTTTT.